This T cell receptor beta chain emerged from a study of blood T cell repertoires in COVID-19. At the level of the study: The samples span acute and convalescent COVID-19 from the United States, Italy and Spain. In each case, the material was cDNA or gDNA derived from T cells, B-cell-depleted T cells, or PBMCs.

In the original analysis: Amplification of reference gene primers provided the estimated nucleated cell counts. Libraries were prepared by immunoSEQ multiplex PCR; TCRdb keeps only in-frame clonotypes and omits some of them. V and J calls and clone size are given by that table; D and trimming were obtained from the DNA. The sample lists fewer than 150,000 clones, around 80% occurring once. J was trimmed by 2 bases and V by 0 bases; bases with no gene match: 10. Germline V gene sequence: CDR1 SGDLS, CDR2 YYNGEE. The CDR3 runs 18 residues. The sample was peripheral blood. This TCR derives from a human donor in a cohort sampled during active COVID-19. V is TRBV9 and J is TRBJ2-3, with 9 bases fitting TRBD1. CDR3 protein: CASSVASSTGGSTDTQYF. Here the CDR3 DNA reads TGTGCCAGCAGCGTAGCTTCCTCGACAGGGGGGTCCACAGATACGCAGTATTTT.